Following are 24 T cell receptor beta chains from one sample sequenced in a study of T cell responses to AZD1222 COVID-19 vaccine. Repertoires were generated with immunoSEQ multiplex PCR, while TCRdb's copy carries only in-frame clones and drops some. The sample consists of roughly 180,000 clones, 94% of them appearing once. Sample: peripheral blood, taken on day 0 of AZD1222 vaccination. These receptors were collected from an adult in good health.

This CDR3 reads CASYREVRTEAFF. For the CDR3, the DNA is TGTGCCAGCTACAGGGAGGTAAGGACTGAAGCTTTCTTT. The chain has TRBV18 and TRBJ1-1, with D perhaps matching TRBD1 (6 bases). Between the trimmed V and J ends, which lost 7 bases and 5 bases, there was a span of 14 bases. Germline-derived CDR1 and CDR2 are KGHSH and LQKENI. This CDR3 spans 13 amino acids. The whole variable domain, filled in from reference TRBV18 and TRBJ1-1, reads NAGVMQNPRHLVRRRGQEARLRCSPMKGHSHVYWYRQLPEEGLKFMVYLQKENIIDESGMPKERFSAEFPKEGPSILRIQQVVRGDSAAYFCASYREVRTEAFFGQGTRLTVV.

The rearrangement uses TRBV9 and TRBJ2-1; either TRBD1 or TRBD2 may supply D (5 bases each). Germline V gene data show CDR1 as SGDLS and CDR2 as YYNGEE. Deletions cut 4 bases from V and 9 bases from J, with 14 bases between. The CDR3 has 13 residues. This CDR3 reads CASSRRGAVEQFF. The CDR3 nucleotides are TGTGCCAGCAGCCGGAGAGGGGCGGTTGAGCAGTTCTTC. Full variable domain (rest looked up from reference TRBV9 and TRBJ2-1): DSGVTQTPKHLITATGQRVTLRCSPRSGDLSVYWYQQSLDQGLQFLIQYYNGEERAKGNILERFSAQQFPDLHSELNLSSLELGDSALYFCASSRRGAVEQFFGPGTRLTVL.

J is TRBJ2-2 and V is TRBV19; D is ambiguous. The CDR3 consists of 15 residues. CDR1 is LNHDA, CDR2 SQIVND, per germline (reference sequence). V lost 6 bases to trimming and J lost 5 bases, with 16 bases between them. CDR3 protein: CASSPTEAHTGELFF. In nucleotides, the CDR3 is TGTGCCAGTAGCCCTACCGAAGCCCATACCGGGGAGCTGTTTTTT.

The rearrangement joins TRBV5-1 to TRBJ1-2, with 12 bases lining up with TRBD1. CDR3 length: 18 residues. V lost 4 bases to trimming and J lost 4 bases; unmatched junction nucleotides: 14. The germline CDR1 and CDR2 sequences are SGHRS and YFSETQ. The DNA for the CDR3 is TGCGCCAGCAGCCCGAGGGGACAGGGGGCGCAGGACCCCTATGGCTACACCTTC. Translated, it gives CASSPRGQGAQDPYGYTF.

The genes are TRBV19 and TRBJ1-5; tentatively, D is TRBD1 (5 bases). This CDR3 contains 15 residues. V dropped 4 bases and J dropped 7 bases, with 17 bases sitting between them. Germline V gives CDR1 LNHDA, CDR2 SQIVND (reference sequence). The CDR3 region has the DNA TGTGCCAGTAGTAGTGGATCCAGGGCAAACCAGCCCCAGCATTTT. Its translation is CASSSGSRANQPQHF.

This rearrangement joins TRBV15 to TRBJ1-5; TRBD1 might be the D (5 bases). The CDR3 spans 14 residues. Germline CDR1 reads LNHNV; CDR2 reads YYDKDF (reference sequence). Trimming took off 3 bases at V and 6 bases at J, with 12 bases between the two ends. The CDR3, as DNA: TGTGCCACCAGCAGCGTGGGGGATATTCAGCCCCAGCATTTT. It codes for CATSSVGDIQPQHF.

The chain employs TRBV7-6 and TRBJ2-7; a weak D match, TRBD1 (6 bases). The CDR3 consists of 13 residues. The V gene's germline CDR1 is SGHVS and CDR2 FNYEAQ. The V end lost 2 bases, the J end lost 2 bases, and 7 bases lay between the germline ends. The CDR3 loop reads CASSLKGAYEQYF. The CDR3 DNA follows: TGTGCCAGCAGCTTAAAGGGGGCCTACGAGCAGTACTTC.

The V call is TRBV30, the J call TRBJ1-6; D is uncertain. CDR3 length: 11 residues. Germline V gene sequence: CDR1 GTSNPN, CDR2 SVGIG (reference sequence). Trimming pared 2 bases from V and 6 bases from J, leaving 2 bases between. CDR3 sequence: CAWSFNSPLHF. CDR3 DNA sequence: TGTGCCTGGAGTTTTAATTCACCCCTCCACTTT.

This chain links TRBV28 with TRBJ2-3; D remains ambiguous. The germline gives CDR1 MDHEN, CDR2 SYDVKM. This CDR3 contains 15 residues. V gave up 6 bases and J gave up 8 bases, with 21 bases separating them. The CDR3 loop is CASRTPGRDSGTQYF. DNA for the CDR3: TGTGCCAGCAGAACTCCCGGCCGAGATAGTGGTACGCAGTATTTT.

The V gene is TRBV6-5, the J gene TRBJ1-6; D gene unclear. The germline V gene has CDR1 MNHEY and CDR2 SVGAGI. V lost 8 bases and J 3 bases, leaving 11 bases between the germline ends. The CDR3 covers 14 residues. Written as DNA, the CDR3 is TGTGCCAGCGCTTGGGATGACTATAATTCACCCCTCCACTTT. This codes for CASAWDDYNSPLHF.

This sequence joins TRBV7-8 and TRBJ2-7; 8 nucleotides line up with TRBD1. Germline CDR1 and CDR2: SGHVS and FQNEAQ. CDR3 length: 13 amino acids. The V gene end was trimmed by 8 bases and the J gene end by 5 bases; junction bases not matched to a gene: 8. The CDR3 region is CASARTGKDEQYF. The CDR3 DNA reads as TGTGCCAGCGCTCGGACAGGGAAGGACGAGCAGTACTTC.

This chain uses TRBV10-3 with TRBJ2-1; maybe TRBD2 (6 bases). There are 16 residues in the CDR3. The germline CDR1 and CDR2 sequences are ENHRY and SYGVKD. V lost 4 bases and J 7 bases, leaving 20 bases between the germline ends. The CDR3 DNA reads TGTGCCATCAGTGTGCCCTTGGGCGGAGGGGCGAATGAGCAGTTCTTC. It specifies CAISVPLGGGANEQFF.

The table lists this clone with a count of one. This chain uses TRBV3-1 (or the pseudogene TRBV3-2) with TRBJ2-5; D might be TRBD1 or TRBD2, each matching 5 bases. Trimming took 1 base from V and 5 from J, leaving 5 bases between them. CDR1 is LGHDT, CDR2 YNNKEL, per germline (reference sequence). There are 12 residues in the CDR3. For the CDR3, the DNA is TGTGCCAGCAGCCAAGGGGGGGAGACCCAGTACTTC. Translation: CASSQGGETQYF.

The rearrangement joins TRBV5-1 to TRBJ1-2; tentative D call: TRBD1 (6 bases). The V and J ends lost 0 bases and 7 bases respectively, with 19 bases between them. Germline V gene data show CDR1 as SGHRS and CDR2 as YFSETQ. The length of the CDR3 is 16 residues. The CDR3 bases are TGCGCCAGCAGCTTGGAGGGGGAAAAACAGGGAGGTGGCTACACCTTC. This encodes CASSLEGEKQGGGYTF. Full variable domain (rest looked up from reference TRBV5-1 and TRBJ1-2): KAGVTQTPRYLIKTRGQQVTLSCSPISGHRSVSWYQQTPGQGLQFLFEYFSETQRNKGNFPGRFSGRQFSNSRSEMNVSTLELGDSALYLCASSLEGEKQGGGYTFGSGTRLTVV.

The chain has TRBV7-6 and TRBJ1-4; D perhaps matches TRBD1 (6 bases). V was trimmed by 1 base and J by 7 bases, leaving 13 bases between them. The CDR3 runs 15 residues. Looked up from germline, CDR1 is SGHVS and CDR2 is FNYEAQ. The CDR3 loop reads CASSLGGAMTEKLFF. The CDR3 DNA reads as TGTGCCAGCAGCTTAGGGGGGGCGATGACTGAAAAACTGTTTTTT.

The chain recombines TRBV9 with TRBJ1-2; the D gene is possibly TRBD1 (5 bases). V was trimmed by 0 bases and J by 8 bases, leaving 11 bases between them. This CDR3 spans 13 amino acids. Germline values: CDR1 SGDLS, CDR2 YYNGEE. CDR3: CASSVAGAGGYTF. The CDR3 DNA follows: TGTGCCAGCAGCGTAGCCGGGGCTGGGGGCTACACCTTC.

V is TRBV13 and J is TRBJ2-3; 8 positions match TRBD2. The V gene end was trimmed by 0 bases and the J gene end by 0 bases; junction bases not matched to a gene: 2. From germline, CDR1 is PRHDT and CDR2 FYEKMQ (reference sequence). The CDR3 consists of 16 residues. The CDR3 spells CASSLGRGGSTDTQYF. Written as DNA, the CDR3 is TGTGCCAGCAGCTTAGGCCGGGGGGGGAGCACAGATACGCAGTATTTT. Full variable domain (remainder filled in from reference TRBV13 and TRBJ2-3): AAGVIQSPRHLIKEKRETATLKCYPIPRHDTVYWYQQGPGQDPQFLISFYEKMQSDKGSIPDRFSAQQFSDYHSELNMSSLELGDSALYFCASSLGRGGSTDTQYFGPGTRLTVL.

This clone was counted a few times. J is TRBJ1-4 and V is TRBV7-8; D ambiguous. Germline CDR1 and CDR2: SGHVS and FQNEAQ. The CDR3 runs to 14 residues. Trimming pared 11 bases from V and 3 bases from J, leaving 16 bases between. The DNA for the CDR3 is TGTGCCTCTAACCGGGGATCTGCTAATGAAAAACTGTTTTTT. This translates into CASNRGSANEKLFF.

DNA of the CDR3: TGTGCCAGCAGCCCCTCAGGGGGTAGCAATCAGCCCCAGCATTTT. It yields the protein CASSPSGGSNQPQHF. The gene calls are TRBV28 and TRBJ1-5, with TRBD1 matching over 7 bases. Germline CDR1 and CDR2: MDHEN and SYDVKM. V lost 6 bases and J lost 0; bases outside the gene matches: 5. This CDR3 contains 15 residues.

This clone was detected once. The rearrangement links TRBV5-6 to TRBJ2-1, with 11 bases fitting TRBD1. With V trimmed by 0 bases and J by 9 bases, 5 bases remained unmatched. Germline CDR1 and CDR2: SGHDT and YYEEEE. This CDR3 comprises 15 residues. This CDR3 is CASSLGGTGGFEQFF. DNA for the CDR3: TGTGCCAGCAGCTTGGGTGGGACAGGGGGATTTGAGCAGTTCTTC.

This CDR3 reads CASSKRLAGLFIPPYEQYF. CDR3 sequence (DNA): TGTGCCAGCAGCAAGCGACTAGCGGGACTCTTCATTCCCCCCTACGAGCAGTACTTC. V usage is TRBV11-3 and J usage is TRBJ2-7, with 11 bases fitting TRBD2. V was pared by 5 bases and J by 2 bases, with 17 bases of the junction left unmatched. Germline CDR1 SGHNT, CDR2 YENEEA. This CDR3 has 19 amino acids.

V gene TRBV6-5 combines with J gene TRBJ1-1; D gene uncertain. This CDR3 contains 16 residues. The V end lost 1 base, the J end lost 0 bases, and 12 bases lay between the germline ends. Per germline, CDR1 MNHEY and CDR2 SVGAGI. CDR3: CASSYFPSGMNTEAFF. The CDR3, as DNA: TGTGCCAGCAGTTACTTCCCCTCGGGTATGAACACTGAAGCTTTCTTT.

This sequence joins TRBV3-1 (or the pseudogene TRBV3-2) and TRBJ2-7; maybe TRBD1 (5 bases). V was pared by 2 bases and J by 6 bases, with 5 bases between. Germline V gene sequence: CDR1 LGHDT, CDR2 YNNKEL (reference sequence). The CDR3 totals 11 residues. This CDR3 reads CASSQTGEQYF. CDR3 nucleotides: TGTGCCAGCAGCCAAACAGGCGAGCAGTACTTC.

The V and J genes are TRBV7-9 and TRBJ2-1, with 7 bases lining up with TRBD2. J lost 8 bases, V lost 2 bases, and 0 bases had no gene match. This CDR3 has 12 residues. Per germline, CDR1 SEHNR and CDR2 FQNEAQ (reference sequence). CDR3 region: CASSLRGDEQFF. Here the CDR3 DNA reads TGTGCCAGCAGCTTACGGGGGGATGAGCAGTTCTTC.